One TCR beta chain is described in this entry. Germline CDR1 reads SNHLY; CDR2 reads FYNNEI. Trimming cost V 10 bases and J 5 bases, with 11 bases left between them. The CDR3 is 11 amino acids. The record originates from a study of OX40 agonist ivuxolimab in advanced cancers. For the study at large: Mean age approximately 59 years, range about 20 to 90; around 80% male.

TCRdb's table, derived via immunoSEQ multiplex PCR, lists solely in-frame clones and lacks some. The repertoire consists of about 45,000 clones, with 75% to 90% occurring once and the leading ten covering over 14%. The sequenced sample was CD4+ or CD8+ T cells sorted from blood, obtained in a trial of the OX40 agonist ivuxolimab. The receptor comes from an adult with an advanced solid tumor such as melanoma, head and neck, liver or kidney cancer. This chain links TRBV2 with TRBJ1-1; D not resolved. The CDR3 DNA reads TGTGCCACCCATGGACGGACTGAAGCTTTCTTT. Amino acids: CATHGRTEAFF. The full variable domain, completed using reference TRBV2 and TRBJ1-1, is EPEVTQTPSHQVTQMGQEVILRCVPISNHLYFYWYRQILGQKVEFLVSFYNNEISEKSEIFDDQFSVERPDGSNFTLKIRSTKLEDSAMYFCATHGRTEAFFGQGTRLTVV.